Shown below are 31 T cell receptor beta chains from a single sample sequenced in a study of identical twins. Each CDR3 protein gets one entry after TCRdb re-called the 5' RACE reads with MiXCR. Among 1,800,000 or so distinct CDR3 sequences listed, around 33% were seen once. Sequences were obtained from cord blood. The receptors were gathered from a newborn girl in good health.

This clonotype was seen a handful of times. The rearrangement uses TRBV10-3 and TRBJ2-3; TRBD2 is a possible D gene (6 bases). The CDR3 extends over 14 amino acids. With 7 bases removed from V and 6 bases from J, the gap between germline ends came to 17 bases. CDR1 is ENHRY, CDR2 SYGVKD, per germline. CDR3 loop: CAITGTSRADTQYF. The CDR3 nucleotides are TGTGCCATCACGGGCACTAGCAGGGCGGATACGCAGTATTTT.

This clonotype was detected a few times. This chain links TRBV28 with TRBJ2-2; unclear D gene. There are 15 residues in the CDR3. The V and J ends lost 5 bases and 2 bases respectively, with 12 bases between them. Germline-derived CDR1 and CDR2 are MDHEN and SYDVKM. DNA for the CDR3: TGTGCCAGCAGTGCACGTCTGGTCAACACCGGGGAGCTGTTTTTT. It encodes CASSARLVNTGELFF. Full variable domain (outside the CDR3, taken from reference TRBV28 and TRBJ2-2): DVKVTQSSRYLVKRTGEKVFLECVQDMDHENMFWYRQDPGLGLRLIYFSYDVKMKEKGDIPEGYSVSREKKERFSLILESASTNQTSMYLCASSARLVNTGELFFGEGSRLTVL.

CDR3 amino acids: CASSQGTGTSGNEQFF. The CDR3 DNA sequence: TGTGCCAGCAGCCAGGGGACCGGGACTAGCGGCAATGAGCAGTTCTTC. The chain is built from TRBV3-1 and TRBJ2-1, with TRBD2 matching over 11 bases. V lost 3 bases to trimming and J lost 6 bases; unmatched junction nucleotides: 7. The V gene's germline CDR1 is LGHDT and CDR2 YNNKEL (reference sequence). The CDR3 is 16 residues long.

In its sample, this clonotype was seen many times. The V gene is TRBV10-3, the J gene TRBJ2-1, with 8 bases lining up with TRBD2. Germline CDR1 ENHRY, CDR2 SYGVKD. With V trimmed by 7 bases and J by 8 bases, 10 bases remained unmatched. The CDR3 consists of 14 residues. The CDR3 DNA follows: TGTGCCATCAAGTTAAGCGGGAGCAGCGATGAGCAGTTCTTC. Protein: CAIKLSGSSDEQFF.

This clonotype was counted between two and nine times. This chain connects TRBV28 to TRBJ1-2; 12 nucleotides match TRBD1. Germline CDR1 reads MDHEN; CDR2 reads SYDVKM. This CDR3 is 15 amino acids long. The trim removed 1 base at V and 7 bases at J, leaving 4 bases unmatched. The CDR3 DNA follows: TGTGCCAGCAGTTTATCCGGGACAGGGGGCGTTGGCTACACCTTC. Residues: CASSLSGTGGVGYTF.

V gene TRBV20-1 combines with J gene TRBJ1-1, with TRBD1 matching over 7 bases. With V trimmed by 6 bases and J by 1 base, 5 bases remained unmatched. The CDR3 has 13 amino acids. The germline CDR1 and CDR2 sequences are DFQATT and SNEGSKA (reference sequence). CDR3 bases: TGCAGTGCCCAGGGGGGGGAGAACACTGAAGCTTTCTTT. The encoded protein is CSAQGGENTEAFF.

V usage is TRBV30 and J usage is TRBJ1-5, with D possibly TRBD1 on 5 matching bases. Trimming pared 2 bases from V and 6 bases from J, leaving 17 bases between. The germline V gene encodes CDR1 GTSNPN and CDR2 SVGIG (reference sequence). The CDR3 has 15 residues. The CDR3 DNA sequence: TGTGCCTGGAGTACCCTTCGACAGAGAGGTCAGCCCCAGCATTTT. This encodes CAWSTLRQRGQPQHF.

The sample holds many counts of this clonotype. The gene calls are TRBV5-1 and TRBJ2-3; D remains ambiguous. CDR1 SGHRS and CDR2 YFSETQ come from the germline V gene. Trimming stripped 0 bases from V and 4 bases from J, with 9 bases between. This CDR3 is 14 amino acids long. CDR3 nucleotide sequence: TGCGCCAGCAGCTTGGATCCGGGTCCAGATACGCAGTATTTT. Translated, it gives CASSLDPGPDTQYF.

The V call is TRBV6-2 or TRBV6-3, the J call TRBJ2-1; 8 nucleotides match TRBD2. The V and J ends lost 1 base and 7 bases, in that order; junction bases with no gene match: 6. Germline V gene sequence: CDR1 MNHEY, CDR2 SVGEGT. This CDR3 is 15 amino acids long. The CDR3 DNA sequence: TGTGCCAGCAGTTACTTCGGGGGGGCGAGGAATGAGCAGTTCTTC. As protein: CASSYFGGARNEQFF.

Of note for this clonotype: The junction and the germline gene differ at one end; a read error may be behind it. The V and J genes are TRBV4-1 and TRBJ2-1, with D uncertain. Germline V gives CDR1 MGHRA, CDR2 YSYEKL. There are 17 residues in the CDR3. Here the CDR3 DNA reads TGCGCCAGCAGCCAAGTAATGATAGGGTTGGCCCACAATAAGCAGTTCTTC. Its protein product is CASSQVMIGLAHNKQFF.

A few counts support this clonotype. The V call is TRBV10-3, the J call TRBJ2-4, with D uncertain. Trimming shortened V by 2 bases and J by 2 bases, and 10 bases separated the two germline ends. This CDR3 region has 15 residues. Germline lookup yields CDR1 ENHRY and CDR2 SYGVKD. The CDR3 DNA reads TGTGCCATCAGTGAGACTCCCCTAACCAAAAACATTCAGTACTTC. Amino acid sequence: CAISETPLTKNIQYF.

This CDR3 is CASSQEDAFSGLSYNEQFF. In DNA form, the CDR3 reads TGCGCCAGCAGCCAAGAGGACGCGTTCTCAGGGTTAAGCTACAATGAGCAGTTCTTC. V gene TRBV4-1 combines with J gene TRBJ2-1, with a weak D call TRBD1 (5 bases). The germline gives CDR1 MGHRA, CDR2 YSYEKL. Trimming left V 0 bases short and J 3 bases short, with 21 bases between. This CDR3 is built from 19 residues.

The chain uses TRBV4-2 and TRBJ2-5; D might be TRBD1 or TRBD2, each matching 5 bases. CDR3 length: 15 amino acids. In germline, CDR1 is LGHNA, CDR2 YNFKEQ. Trimming removed 4 bases from V and 2 bases from J, with 14 bases in between. The CDR3 nucleotides read TGTGCCAGCAGCCCAATACCGGGGCCACAAGAGACCCAGTACTTC. It translates to CASSPIPGPQETQYF.

This chain links TRBV19 with TRBJ2-1; D uncertain. The germline gives CDR1 LNHDA, CDR2 SQIVND (reference sequence). Trimming removed 3 bases from V and 3 bases from J, with 12 bases in between. This CDR3 is built from 15 residues. The CDR3 bases are TGTGCCAGTAGTATCCCAGGCCAGATCTACAATGAGCAGTTCTTC. This gives the protein CASSIPGQIYNEQFF.

The CDR3 is CASSPIPGGTLSSYNEQFF. The CDR3 DNA follows: TGTGCCAGCTCACCTATCCCGGGAGGCACTTTGAGCTCCTACAATGAGCAGTTCTTC. The V and J genes are TRBV18 and TRBJ2-1; TRBD2 aligns across 7 bases. CDR1 KGHSH and CDR2 LQKENI come from the germline V gene. CDR3 size: 19 residues. V lost 3 bases, J lost 0 bases, and 14 bases stayed unmatched.

This clonotype was counted between two and nine times. This rearrangement joins TRBV5-1 to TRBJ2-3, with 14 bases fitting TRBD2. Germline CDR1 SGHRS, CDR2 YFSETQ. V gave up 2 bases and J gave up 3 bases; unmatched junction bases: 14. There are 20 residues in the CDR3. The CDR3 is CASSLTPHGLAGGWTDTQYF. The CDR3 DNA follows: TGCGCCAGCAGCTTAACCCCTCACGGACTAGCGGGGGGATGGACAGATACGCAGTATTTT.

This chain connects TRBV28 to TRBJ2-7, with D tentatively TRBD2 (6 bases). Germline V CDR1 and CDR2: MDHEN, SYDVKM. V lost 8 bases and J 2 bases, leaving 22 bases between the germline ends. There are 16 residues in the CDR3. The DNA of the CDR3 is TGTGCCAGCGGCCCCGTTCCTGGTAGCGGAGCCTACGAGCAGTACTTC. It codes for CASGPVPGSGAYEQYF.

The V and J genes are TRBV20-1 and TRBJ2-3; 8 nucleotides agree with TRBD2. Germline assignment: CDR1 DFQATT and CDR2 SNEGSKA (reference sequence). This CDR3 is built from 15 residues. V lost 6 bases to trimming and J lost 5 bases; unmatched junction nucleotides: 13. In DNA form, the CDR3 reads TGCAGTGCCCCCGCCCCAGCGGGGGCTGGAGATACGCAGTATTTT. This translates into CSAPAPAGAGDTQYF.

V and J are TRBV4-2 and TRBJ2-2; D call uncertain. CDR1 and CDR2 (germline): LGHNA, YNFKEQ. CDR3 length equals 17 residues. The V and J ends lost 0 bases and 7 bases respectively, with 18 bases between them. This CDR3 reads CASSQDRPSRSGGELFF. CDR3 in DNA: TGTGCCAGCAGCCAAGATCGGCCTAGTCGTTCTGGCGGGGAGCTGTTTTTT.

This clonotype was observed a handful of times. The chain joins TRBV21-1 to TRBJ2-1; no DNA check was done on the table's D call, TRBD2. TRBV21-1 is designated a pseudogene. The CDR3 totals 18 residues. Written as DNA, the CDR3 is TGTGCCAGCAGCAAAGCGCGCGTGGGAGTATTTGTATACAATGAGCAGTTCTTC. It encodes CASSKARVGVFVYNEQFF.

This clonotype was detected a few times. The chain uses TRBV18 and TRBJ1-2, with TRBD1 as a possible D gene (5 bases). CDR3 length equals 13 residues. The germline gives CDR1 KGHSH, CDR2 LQKENI. Trimming left V 3 bases short and J 5 bases short, with 10 bases between. In nucleotides, the CDR3 is TGTGCCAGCTCACCGGACAAGCTGTATGGCTACACCTTC. Translated: CASSPDKLYGYTF.

The J gene is TRBJ1-5, the V gene TRBV20-1; TRBD1 is a possible D gene (5 bases). Trimming took 2 bases from V and 2 from J, leaving 16 bases between them. The CDR3 is made up of 16 amino acids. CDR1 and CDR2 (germline): DFQATT, SNEGSKA (reference sequence). The CDR3 sequence: CSARTRGPWGNQPQHF. The CDR3 DNA reads as TGCAGTGCTAGAACCCGGGGCCCATGGGGCAATCAGCCCCAGCATTTT.

This clonotype was observed a few times. A read error is possible here, since a much larger clone lies one base away. V is TRBV5-1 and J is TRBJ2-1; possibly TRBD2 for D (6 bases). This CDR3 comprises 16 residues. V dropped 2 bases and J dropped 3 bases, with 15 bases sitting between them. Germline V gene sequence: CDR1 SGHRS, CDR2 YFSETQ. Here the CDR3 reads CASSFVGSGFYNEQFF. The DNA of the CDR3 is TGCGCCAGCAGCTTCGTCGGTAGCGGCTTCTACAATGAGCAGTTCTTC.

The rearrangement links TRBV27 to TRBJ2-7, with TRBD1 as a possible D gene (6 bases). Trimming pared 6 bases from V and 2 bases from J, leaving 26 bases between. Germline CDR1 reads MNHEY; CDR2 reads SMNVEV (reference sequence). CDR3 length: 18 residues. As DNA, the CDR3 is TGTGCCAGCAGCCCGGACAGCGCTAGCCAGTTTGTCACCTACGAGCAGTACTTC. Its protein product is CASSPDSASQFVTYEQYF.

This clonotype was picked up many times. The J gene is TRBJ2-7, the V gene TRBV11-2; D is undetermined. V dropped 5 bases and J dropped 0 bases, with 5 bases sitting between them. Germline assignment: CDR1 SGHAT and CDR2 FQNNGV. CDR3 length equals 12 residues. The CDR3 DNA is TGTGCCAGCAGCGGGCCCTCCTACGAGCAGTACTTC. Translated: CASSGPSYEQYF. Full variable domain (outside the CDR3, taken from reference TRBV11-2 and TRBJ2-7): EAGVAQSPRYKIIEKRQSVAFWCNPISGHATLYWYQQILGQGPKLLIQFQNNGVVDDSQLPKDRFSAERLKGVDSTLKIQPAKLEDSAVYLCASSGPSYEQYFGPGTRLTVT.

The chain has TRBV29-1 and TRBJ1-1; possible D gene TRBD1, 5 bases. Germline CDR1 is SQVTM and CDR2 is ANQGSEA. V gave up 4 bases and J gave up 1 base, with 10 bases separating them. The CDR3 sequence is 13 residues long. The CDR3 sequence: CSVVGQANTEAFF. The CDR3 DNA reads as TGCAGCGTTGTAGGACAAGCGAACACTGAAGCTTTCTTT.

Here the CDR3 reads CASKGLETGELFF. The CDR3 DNA is TGTGCCAGCAAGGGACTAGAAACCGGGGAGCTGTTTTTT. V is TRBV3-1 and J is TRBJ2-2; the match to TRBD2 covers 8 bases. Germline CDR1 LGHDT, CDR2 YNNKEL (reference sequence). Trimming took 7 bases from V and 5 from J; bases not matched to a gene: 3. CDR3 length: 13 residues.

With respect to this clonotype: A much bigger clone sits one base away, suggesting this may be a read error. The chain links TRBV28 to TRBJ2-1; 7 bases line up with TRBD1. The germline gives CDR1 MDHEN, CDR2 SYDVKM. V was clipped by 11 bases and J by 4 bases; unmatched bases: 11. The CDR3 is 14 amino acids. CDR3 sequence: CAGIMTGIYNEQFF. CDR3 coding DNA: TGTGCCGGCATCATGACAGGGATATACAATGAGCAGTTCTTC.

This clonotype was counted only a few times. The J gene is TRBJ2-3, the V gene TRBV4-1, with TRBD2 identical over 9 bases. This CDR3 contains 16 residues. Looked up from germline, CDR1 is MGHRA and CDR2 is YSYEKL. Trimming took 1 base from V and 6 from J; bases not matched to a gene: 8. Written as DNA, the CDR3 is TGCGCCAGCAGCCAAGTGGATAGCGGGGGTGGCGATACGCAGTATTTT. It specifies CASSQVDSGGGDTQYF.

The rearrangement links TRBV5-1 to TRBJ1-1; D remains unclear. V was pared by 0 bases and J by 1 base, with 13 bases between. CDR3 length equals 16 residues. Looked up from germline, CDR1 is SGHRS and CDR2 is YFSETQ. The CDR3 reads CASSLDRVGKNTEAFF. The CDR3 coding sequence is TGCGCCAGCAGCTTGGACAGAGTGGGTAAGAACACTGAAGCTTTCTTT.

This chain joins TRBV5-6 and TRBJ1-5; no clear D gene. Trimming removed 3 bases at V and 7 bases at J, with 17 bases between. The CDR3 is 15 residues long. Germline-derived CDR1 and CDR2 are SGHDT and YYEEEE. The CDR3 DNA reads as TGTGCCAGCAGCTATCGGGGAACGGAATGGCAGCCCCAGCATTTT. It encodes CASSYRGTEWQPQHF. The entire variable domain, with the rest obtained from reference TRBV5-6 and TRBJ1-5, is as follows: DAGVTQSPTHLIKTRGQQVTLRCSPKSGHDTVSWYQQALGQGPQFIFQYYEEEERQRGNFPDRFSGHQFPNYSSELNVNALLLGDSALYLCASSYRGTEWQPQHFGDGTRLSIL.